Following are 2 T cell receptor beta chains from one sample sequenced in a study of blood T cell repertoires in COVID-19. Profiling relied on immunoSEQ multiplex PCR, and the TCRdb table lists in-frame clones only, not all of them. The sample records about 200,000 clones, about three quarters being singletons. Specimen: peripheral blood. These receptors all stem from a woman in her seventies with acute or convalescent COVID-19.

This chain connects TRBV6-1 to TRBJ2-5, with a tentative D call TRBD2 (5 bases). Germline CDR1 is MNHNS and CDR2 is SASEGT. Trimming removed 3 bases from V and 5 bases from J, with 10 bases in between. The CDR3 sequence is 13 residues long. CDR3 loop: CASSDGGGETQYF. The CDR3 DNA reads as TGTGCCAGCAGTGATGGTGGAGGCGAGACCCAGTACTTC.

The CDR3: CASSRDSTGNTIYF. Here the CDR3 DNA reads TGTGCCAGTAGTCGGGACAGCACTGGAAACACCATATATTTT. The chain links TRBV19 to TRBJ1-3, with 7 nucleotides matching TRBD1. The trim removed 5 bases at V and 2 bases at J, leaving 3 bases unmatched. Germline CDR1 reads LNHDA; CDR2 reads SQIVND (reference sequence). The CDR3 contains 14 residues. The whole variable domain, filled in from reference TRBV19 and TRBJ1-3, reads DGGITQSPKYLFRKEGQNVTLSCEQNLNHDAMYWYRQDPGQGLRLIYYSQIVNDFQKGDIAEGYSVSREKKESFPLTVTSAQKNPTAFYLCASSRDSTGNTIYFGEGSWLTVV.